This is a list of T cell receptor beta chains from one sample in a study of T-cell memory formation after mild COVID-19. TCRdb reprocessed the 5' RACE reads via MiXCR and lists one record per CDR3 protein. The sample lists around 250,000 distinct CDR3 sequences, around 15% occurring once. The sample comprised PBMCs or a T cell subset sorted from them (not recorded which). The receptors were sampled from a man in his late teens or twenties who had mild COVID-19 (a few samples of this study predate the infection). Cell type and time point are not known. The CDR3 runs from the conserved cysteine through the conserved F or W. Fields, in order: D gene, J gene, clone size, V gene, CDR3 protein, CDR3 DNA. D genes are given only for firm matches. Size tells how often a clone was seen (once, few, many) or the class of an expanded clone, and some rows leave it out.

TRBD1 | TRBJ2-5 | few | TRBV5-5 | CASSLDPLGRGLIETQYF | TGTGCCAGCAGCTTGGACCCTTTGGGCAGGGGGCTTATAGAGACCCAGTACTTC
NA | TRBJ1-2 | few | TRBV5-1 | CASSEPSRPSGYTF | TGCGCCAGCAGCGAGCCCTCGCGGCCCAGTGGCTACACCTTC
NA | TRBJ1-1 | few | TRBV11-2 | CASSLVTLTEAFF | TGTGCCAGCAGCTTGGTTACCCTCACTGAAGCTTTCTTT
NA | TRBJ2-7 | NA | TRBV30 | CAFEKGYEQYF | TGTGCCTTCGAGAAGGGCTACGAGCAGTACTTC
NA | TRBJ1-5 | few | TRBV7-2 | CASSLTGSGQPQHF | TGTGCCAGCAGTTTAACGGGAAGTGGCCAGCCCCAGCATTTT
NA | TRBJ2-7 | NA | TRBV7-3 | CASSPSEGTEQYF | TGTGCCAGCAGTCCTTCCGAGGGGACCGAGCAGTACTTC
NA | TRBJ1-2 | NA | TRBV7-9 | CASSLLGTGYTF | TGTGCCAGCAGCTTATTAGGGACGGGCTACACCTTC
NA | TRBJ1-3 | NA | TRBV7-2 | CASSTGTKFFEDGNTIYF | TGTGCCAGCAGCACCGGGACTAAATTTTTTGAAGATGGAAACACCATATATTTT
TRBD1 | TRBJ1-4 | NA | TRBV10-3 | CAIRGGTGHEKLFF | TGTGCCATCAGGGGCGGGACAGGGCACGAAAAACTGTTTTTT
TRBD2 | TRBJ2-3 | NA | TRBV4-3 | CASSQDPRGGGTDTQYF | TGCGCCAGCAGCCAAGATCCCCGGGGGGGTGGCACAGATACGCAGTATTTT